Listed here is a single TCR beta chain. The antigen remains unidentified. The source of the sample is a study of blood T cells in healthy people across ages. Regarding the study as a whole: Greater diversity and more naive CD4+ cells were seen in long-lived donors than in aged donors.

Combining a sample-barcoded 5' primer with a J-beta primer mix, a second PCR ran for about 7 to 12 cycles. Tags on each cDNA molecule came from a template-switch adaptor with 12 random nucleotides. MiXCR was run by TCRdb on the 5' RACE reads, yielding one entry per CDR3 protein. This table holds 1.5 million to 2 million distinct CDR3 sequences, about 30% found once. Deletions cut 8 bases from V and 1 base from J, with 12 bases between. CDR1 is MNHEY and CDR2 is SMNVEV in the germline V gene (reference sequence). This CDR3 has 14 amino acids. Material for sequencing was blood. V and J are TRBV27 and TRBJ2-1, with a possible D match to TRBD2 (6 bases). The receptor was derived from a woman aged 25 to 39 in good health. The CDR3 DNA follows: TGTGCCAGCCGGGACTCCTTATCCTACAATGAGCAGTTCTTC. Protein product: CASRDSLSYNEQFF.